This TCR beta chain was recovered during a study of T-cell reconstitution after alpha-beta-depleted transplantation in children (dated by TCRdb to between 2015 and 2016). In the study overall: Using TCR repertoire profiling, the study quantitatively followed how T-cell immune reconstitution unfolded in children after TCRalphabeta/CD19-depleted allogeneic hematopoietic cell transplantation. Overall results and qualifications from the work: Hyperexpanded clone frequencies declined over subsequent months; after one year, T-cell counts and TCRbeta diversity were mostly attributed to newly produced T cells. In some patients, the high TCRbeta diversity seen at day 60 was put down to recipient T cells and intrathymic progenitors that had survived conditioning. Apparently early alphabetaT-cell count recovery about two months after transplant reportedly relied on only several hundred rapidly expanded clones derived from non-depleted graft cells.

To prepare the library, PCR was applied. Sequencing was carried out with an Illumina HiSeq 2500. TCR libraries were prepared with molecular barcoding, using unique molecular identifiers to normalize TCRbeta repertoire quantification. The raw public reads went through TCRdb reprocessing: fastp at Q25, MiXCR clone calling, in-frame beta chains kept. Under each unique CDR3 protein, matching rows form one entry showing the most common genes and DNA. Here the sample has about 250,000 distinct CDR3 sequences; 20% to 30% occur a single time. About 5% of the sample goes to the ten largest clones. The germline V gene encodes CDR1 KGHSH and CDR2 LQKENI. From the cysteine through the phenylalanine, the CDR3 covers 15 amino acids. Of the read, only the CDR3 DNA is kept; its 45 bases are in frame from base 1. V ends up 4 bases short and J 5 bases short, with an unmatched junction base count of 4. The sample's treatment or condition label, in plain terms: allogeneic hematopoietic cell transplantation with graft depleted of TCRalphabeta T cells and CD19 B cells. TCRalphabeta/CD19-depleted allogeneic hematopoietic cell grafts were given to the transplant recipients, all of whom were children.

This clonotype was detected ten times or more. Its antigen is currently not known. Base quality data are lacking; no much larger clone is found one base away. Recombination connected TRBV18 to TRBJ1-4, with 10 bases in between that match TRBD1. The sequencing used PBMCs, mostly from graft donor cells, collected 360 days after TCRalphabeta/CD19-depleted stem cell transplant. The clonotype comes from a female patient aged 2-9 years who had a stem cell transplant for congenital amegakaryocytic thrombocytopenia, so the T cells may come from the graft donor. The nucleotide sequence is TGTGCCAGCTCACGCGGGACAGGGGCGAATGAAAAACTGTTTTTT. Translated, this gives CASSRGTGANEKLFF.